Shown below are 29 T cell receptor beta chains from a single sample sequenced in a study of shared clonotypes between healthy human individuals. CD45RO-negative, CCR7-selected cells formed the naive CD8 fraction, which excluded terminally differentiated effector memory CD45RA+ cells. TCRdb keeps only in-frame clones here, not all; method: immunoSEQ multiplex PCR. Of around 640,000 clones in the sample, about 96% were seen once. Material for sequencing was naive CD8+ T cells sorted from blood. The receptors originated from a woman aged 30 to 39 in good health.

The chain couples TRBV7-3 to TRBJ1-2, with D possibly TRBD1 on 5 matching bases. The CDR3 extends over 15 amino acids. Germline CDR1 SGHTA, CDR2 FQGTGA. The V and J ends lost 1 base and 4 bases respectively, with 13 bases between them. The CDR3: CASSLIGDVGYGYTF. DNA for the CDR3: TGTGCCAGCAGCTTAATTGGGGACGTAGGCTATGGCTACACCTTC.

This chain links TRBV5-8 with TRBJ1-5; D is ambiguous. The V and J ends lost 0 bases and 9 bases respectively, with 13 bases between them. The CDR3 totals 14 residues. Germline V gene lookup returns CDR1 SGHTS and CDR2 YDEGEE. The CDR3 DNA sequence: TGTGCCAGCAGCTTGGGCCCCCGGAGGTGGCCCCAGCATTTT. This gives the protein CASSLGPRRWPQHF.

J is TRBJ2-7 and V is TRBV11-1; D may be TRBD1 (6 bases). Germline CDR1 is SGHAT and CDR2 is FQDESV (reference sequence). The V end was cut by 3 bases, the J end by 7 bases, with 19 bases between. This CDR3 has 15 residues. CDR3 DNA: TGTGCCAGCAGCTTTCGCAGGGGCCAACTCGAAGAGCAGTACTTC. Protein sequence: CASSFRRGQLEEQYF.

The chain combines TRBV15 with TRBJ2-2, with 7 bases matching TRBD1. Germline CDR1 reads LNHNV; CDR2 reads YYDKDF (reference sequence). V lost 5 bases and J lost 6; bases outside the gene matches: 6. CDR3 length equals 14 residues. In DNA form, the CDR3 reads TGTGCCACCAGCGAGGGGGCTATTCCCGGGGAGCTGTTTTTT. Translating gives CATSEGAIPGELFF.

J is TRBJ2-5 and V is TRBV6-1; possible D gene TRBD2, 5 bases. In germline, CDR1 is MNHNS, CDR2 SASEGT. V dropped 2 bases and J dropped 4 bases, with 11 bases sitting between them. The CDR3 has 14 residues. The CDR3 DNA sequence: TGTGCCAGCAGTGAACGGGGATATGGAGAGACCCAGTACTTC. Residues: CASSERGYGETQYF.

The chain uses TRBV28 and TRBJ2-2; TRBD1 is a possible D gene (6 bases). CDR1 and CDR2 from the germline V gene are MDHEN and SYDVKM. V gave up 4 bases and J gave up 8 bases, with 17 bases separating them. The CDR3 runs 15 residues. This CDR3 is CASSSNRDIRGELFF. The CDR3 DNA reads TGTGCCAGCAGTTCAAACCGGGACATACGAGGGGAGCTGTTTTTT.

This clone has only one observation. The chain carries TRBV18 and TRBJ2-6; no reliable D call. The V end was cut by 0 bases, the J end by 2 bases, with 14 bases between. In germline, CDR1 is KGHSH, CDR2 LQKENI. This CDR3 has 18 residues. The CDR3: CASSPPATGDPGANVLTF. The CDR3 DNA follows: TGTGCCAGCTCACCACCGGCCACCGGAGATCCTGGGGCCAACGTCCTGACTTTC. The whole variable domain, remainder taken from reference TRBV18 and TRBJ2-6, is NAGVMQNPRHLVRRRGQEARLRCSPMKGHSHVYWYRQLPEEGLKFMVYLQKENIIDESGMPKERFSAEFPKEGPSILRIQQVVRGDSAAYFCASSPPATGDPGANVLTFGAGSRLTVL.

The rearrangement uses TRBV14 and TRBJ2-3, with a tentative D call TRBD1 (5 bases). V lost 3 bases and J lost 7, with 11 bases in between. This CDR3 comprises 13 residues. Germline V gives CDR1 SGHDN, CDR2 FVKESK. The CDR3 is CASSQGHRHTQYF. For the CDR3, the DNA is TGTGCCAGCAGCCAGGGGCACCGCCATACGCAGTATTTT.

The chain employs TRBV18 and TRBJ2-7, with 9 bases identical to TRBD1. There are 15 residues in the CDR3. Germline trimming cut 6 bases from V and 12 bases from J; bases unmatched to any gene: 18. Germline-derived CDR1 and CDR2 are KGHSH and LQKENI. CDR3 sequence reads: CASSLGQGSSIVSYF. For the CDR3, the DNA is TGTGCCAGCTCCCTGGGACAGGGTAGTAGCATTGTTTCGTACTTC.

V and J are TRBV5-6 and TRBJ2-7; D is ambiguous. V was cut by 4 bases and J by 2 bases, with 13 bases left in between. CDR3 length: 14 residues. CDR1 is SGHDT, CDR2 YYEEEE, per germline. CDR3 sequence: CASSREYQTYEQYF. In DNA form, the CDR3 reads TGTGCCAGCAGCCGAGAGTACCAAACCTACGAGCAGTACTTC. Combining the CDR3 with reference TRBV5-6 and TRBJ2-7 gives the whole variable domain DAGVTQSPTHLIKTRGQQVTLRCSPKSGHDTVSWYQQALGQGPQFIFQYYEEEERQRGNFPDRFSGHQFPNYSSELNVNALLLGDSALYLCASSREYQTYEQYFGPGTRLTVT.

CDR3 in DNA: TGTGCCAGCAGTTTTATCCTCCGCGGGGGCACCGGGGAGCTGTTTTTT. Amino acid sequence: CASSFILRGGTGELFF. J is TRBJ2-2 and V is TRBV27; 7 bases line up with TRBD2. Germline V gives CDR1 MNHEY, CDR2 SMNVEV (reference sequence). V shed 3 bases and J 4 bases; nucleotides not matched to a gene: 8. This CDR3 has 16 residues.

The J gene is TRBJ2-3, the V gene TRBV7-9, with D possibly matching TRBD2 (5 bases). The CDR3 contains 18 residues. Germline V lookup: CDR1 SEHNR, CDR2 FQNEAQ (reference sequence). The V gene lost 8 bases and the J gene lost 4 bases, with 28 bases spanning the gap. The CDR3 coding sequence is TGTGCCAGCCTCCTTGGTCCGGGGAGAGGCCGAGAGCCAGATACGCAGTATTTT. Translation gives CASLLGPGRGREPDTQYF. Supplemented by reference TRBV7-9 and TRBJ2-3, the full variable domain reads DTGVSQNPRHKITKRGQNVTFRCDPISEHNRLYWYRQTLGQGPEFLTYFQNEAQLEKSRLLSDRFSAERPKGSFSTLEIQRTEQGDSAMYLCASLLGPGRGREPDTQYFGPGTRLTVL.

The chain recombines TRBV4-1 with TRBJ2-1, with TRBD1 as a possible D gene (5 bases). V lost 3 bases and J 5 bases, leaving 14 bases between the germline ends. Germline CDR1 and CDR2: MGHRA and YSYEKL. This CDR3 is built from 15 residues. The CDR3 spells CASSHRQGENNEQFF. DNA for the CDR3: TGCGCCAGCAGCCACAGACAAGGGGAAAACAATGAGCAGTTCTTC.

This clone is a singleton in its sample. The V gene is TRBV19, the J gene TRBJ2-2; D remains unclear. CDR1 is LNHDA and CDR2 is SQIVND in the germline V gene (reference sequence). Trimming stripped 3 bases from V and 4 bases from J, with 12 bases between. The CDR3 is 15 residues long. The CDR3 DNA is TGTGCCAGTAGTATTGCGTGGGGTGGCACCGGGGAGCTGTTTTTT. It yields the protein CASSIAWGGTGELFF.

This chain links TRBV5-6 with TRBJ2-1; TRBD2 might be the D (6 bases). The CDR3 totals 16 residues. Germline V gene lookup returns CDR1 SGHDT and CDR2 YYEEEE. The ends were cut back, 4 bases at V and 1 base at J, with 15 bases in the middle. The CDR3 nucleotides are TGTGCCAGCAGCAGCCAGACTAGTGGGTCCTACAATGAGCAGTTCTTC. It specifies CASSSQTSGSYNEQFF.

The CDR3 spells CASSQVRASFSVSTDTQYF. For the CDR3, the DNA is TGCGCCAGCAGCCAAGTTCGGGCTAGCTTCAGCGTTAGCACAGATACGCAGTATTTT. V is TRBV4-1 and J is TRBJ2-3; possibly TRBD2 for D (5 bases). The CDR3 is made up of 19 amino acids. Germline lookup yields CDR1 MGHRA and CDR2 YSYEKL. The V and J ends lost 1 base and 0 bases respectively, with 20 bases between them.

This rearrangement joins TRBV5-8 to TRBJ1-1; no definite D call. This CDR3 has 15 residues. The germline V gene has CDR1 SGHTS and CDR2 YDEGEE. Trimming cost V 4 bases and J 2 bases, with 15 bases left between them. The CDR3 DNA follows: TGTGCCAGCAGCCCCGGGCAGAGTAGCAACACTGAAGCTTTCTTT. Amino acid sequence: CASSPGQSSNTEAFF. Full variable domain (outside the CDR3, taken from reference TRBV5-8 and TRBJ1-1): EAGVTQSPTHLIKTRGQQATLRCSPISGHTSVYWYQQALGLGLQFLLWYDEGEERNRGNFPPRFSGRQFPNYSSELNVNALELEDSALYLCASSPGQSSNTEAFFGQGTRLTVV.

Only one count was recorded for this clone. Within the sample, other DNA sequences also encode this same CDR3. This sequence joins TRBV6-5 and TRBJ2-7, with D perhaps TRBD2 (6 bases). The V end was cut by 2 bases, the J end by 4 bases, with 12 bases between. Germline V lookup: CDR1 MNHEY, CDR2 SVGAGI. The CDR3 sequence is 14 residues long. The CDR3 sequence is CASSYGTGGYEQYF. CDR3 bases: TGTGCCAGCAGTTACGGGACTGGGGGGTACGAGCAGTACTTC.

CDR3 region: CASSQGSGSNQPQHF. The CDR3 DNA sequence: TGTGCCAGCAGCCAAGGTTCAGGGAGCAATCAGCCCCAGCATTTT. The chain links TRBV11-2 to TRBJ1-5, with D perhaps matching TRBD1 (5 bases). Trimming pared 5 bases from V and 1 base from J, leaving 12 bases between. The length of the CDR3 is 15 residues. CDR1 and CDR2 from the germline V gene are SGHAT and FQNNGV. Together with reference TRBV11-2 and TRBJ1-5, the CDR3 gives the full variable domain: EAGVAQSPRYKIIEKRQSVAFWCNPISGHATLYWYQQILGQGPKLLIQFQNNGVVDDSQLPKDRFSAERLKGVDSTLKIQPAKLEDSAVYLCASSQGSGSNQPQHFGDGTRLSIL.

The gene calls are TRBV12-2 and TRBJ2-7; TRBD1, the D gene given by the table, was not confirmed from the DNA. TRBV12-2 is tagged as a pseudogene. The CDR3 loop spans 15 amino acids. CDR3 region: CASRSIRGPGWKQYF. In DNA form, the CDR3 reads TGTGCAAGTCGCTCGATCAGGGGGCCAGGATGGAAGCAGTACTTC.

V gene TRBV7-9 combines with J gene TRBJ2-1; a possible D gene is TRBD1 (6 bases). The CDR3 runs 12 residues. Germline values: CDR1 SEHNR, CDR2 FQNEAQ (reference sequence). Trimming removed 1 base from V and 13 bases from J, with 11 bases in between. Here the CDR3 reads CASSLGLDSQFF. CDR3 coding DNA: TGTGCCAGCAGCTTAGGCCTGGACAGTCAGTTCTTC.

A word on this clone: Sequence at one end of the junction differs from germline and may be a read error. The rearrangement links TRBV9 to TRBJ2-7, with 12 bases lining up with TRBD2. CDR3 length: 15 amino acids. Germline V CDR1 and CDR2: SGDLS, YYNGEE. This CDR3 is CASSVTSGSSHEQYF. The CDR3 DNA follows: TGTGCCAGCAGCGTGACTAGCGGGAGCTCCCACGAGCAGTACTTC.

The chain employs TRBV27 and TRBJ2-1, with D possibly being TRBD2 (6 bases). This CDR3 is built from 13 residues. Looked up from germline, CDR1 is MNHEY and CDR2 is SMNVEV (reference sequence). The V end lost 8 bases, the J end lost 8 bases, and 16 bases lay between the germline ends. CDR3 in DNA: TGTGCCAGCTGCGCGGGGAGTGGCTATGAGCAGTTCTTC. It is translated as CASCAGSGYEQFF.

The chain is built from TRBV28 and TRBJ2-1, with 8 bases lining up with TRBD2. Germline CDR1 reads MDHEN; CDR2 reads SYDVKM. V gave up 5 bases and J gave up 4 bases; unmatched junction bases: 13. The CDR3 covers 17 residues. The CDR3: CASSTLKRERLYNEQFF. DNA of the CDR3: TGTGCCAGCAGTACACTGAAGCGGGAGCGTCTTTACAATGAGCAGTTCTTC.

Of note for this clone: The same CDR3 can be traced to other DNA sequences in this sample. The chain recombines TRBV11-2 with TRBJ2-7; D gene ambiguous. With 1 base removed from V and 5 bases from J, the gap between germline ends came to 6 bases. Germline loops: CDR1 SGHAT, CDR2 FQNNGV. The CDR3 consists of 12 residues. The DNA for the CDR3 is TGTGCCAGCAGCTTAGGAGGCAACGAGCAGTACTTC. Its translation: CASSLGGNEQYF.

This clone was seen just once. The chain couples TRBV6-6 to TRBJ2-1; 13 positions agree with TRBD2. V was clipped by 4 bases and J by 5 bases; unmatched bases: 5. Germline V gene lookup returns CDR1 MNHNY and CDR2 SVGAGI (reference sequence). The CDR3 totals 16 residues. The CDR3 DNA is TGTGCCAGCAGTTTCGGGACTAGCGGGATGCACAATGAGCAGTTCTTC. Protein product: CASSFGTSGMHNEQFF.

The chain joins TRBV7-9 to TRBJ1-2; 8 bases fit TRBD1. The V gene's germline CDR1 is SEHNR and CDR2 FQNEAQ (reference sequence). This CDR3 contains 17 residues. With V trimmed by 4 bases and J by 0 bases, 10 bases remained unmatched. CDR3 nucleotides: TGTGCCAGCAGCTCCTCCGGGACAGGCGGTACTAACTATGGCTACACCTTC. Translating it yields CASSSSGTGGTNYGYTF.

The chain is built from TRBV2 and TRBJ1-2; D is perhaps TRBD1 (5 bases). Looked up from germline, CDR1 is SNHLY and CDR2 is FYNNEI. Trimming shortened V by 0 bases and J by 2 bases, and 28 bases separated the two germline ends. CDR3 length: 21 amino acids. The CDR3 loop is CASSEALSSISLGHRNYGYTF. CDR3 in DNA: TGTGCCAGCAGTGAAGCGCTTAGCTCTATATCCCTGGGGCACCGCAACTATGGCTACACCTTC.

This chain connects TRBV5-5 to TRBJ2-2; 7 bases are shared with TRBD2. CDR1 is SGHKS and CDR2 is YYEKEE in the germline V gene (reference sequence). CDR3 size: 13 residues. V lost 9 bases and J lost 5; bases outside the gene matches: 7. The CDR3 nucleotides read TGTGCCACCCTTGGGGGACTAACCGGGGAGCTGTTTTTT. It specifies CATLGGLTGELFF.